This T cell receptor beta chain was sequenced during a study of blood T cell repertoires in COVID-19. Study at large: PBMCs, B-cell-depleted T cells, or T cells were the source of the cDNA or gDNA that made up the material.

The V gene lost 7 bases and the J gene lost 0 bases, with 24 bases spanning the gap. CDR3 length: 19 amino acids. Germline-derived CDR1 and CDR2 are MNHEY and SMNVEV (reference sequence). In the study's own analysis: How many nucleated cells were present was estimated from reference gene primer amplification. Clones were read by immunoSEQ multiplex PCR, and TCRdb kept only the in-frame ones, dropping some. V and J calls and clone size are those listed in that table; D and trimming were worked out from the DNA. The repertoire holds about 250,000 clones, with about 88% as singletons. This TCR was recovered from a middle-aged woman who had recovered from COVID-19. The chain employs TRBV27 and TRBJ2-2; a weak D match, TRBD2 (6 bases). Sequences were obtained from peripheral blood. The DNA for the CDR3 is TGTGCCAGCACCTTGCTTCGTGCGGGGACGGCCGCGAACACCGGGGAGCTGTTTTTT. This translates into CASTLLRAGTAANTGELFF.